The clone carrying this TCR beta chain has a count of ten or more. CDR3 length: 14 amino acids. From germline, CDR1 is MNHEY and CDR2 SVGAGI. Trimming removed 0 bases at V and 4 bases at J, with 7 bases between. One entry per CDR3 protein results from TCRdb running MiXCR on the 5' RACE reads. The sample yields 380,000 or so distinct CDR3 sequences, roughly an eighth seen once. The record originates from a study of T-cell memory formation after mild COVID-19. The specimen was PBMCs or a T cell subset sorted from them (not recorded which). This chain connects TRBV6-5 to TRBJ1-5; no clear D gene. The clonotype comes from a man younger than 30 who had mild COVID-19 (a few samples of this study predate the infection). Cell type and time point are not known. The CDR3 spells CASSYSGVNQPQHF. DNA for the CDR3: TGTGCCAGCAGTTACTCGGGAGTAAATCAGCCCCAGCATTTT.